The rows below give T cell receptor beta chains drawn from one sample of a study of regulatory T cells in long-lasting Graves disease. TCRdb re-analysed the multiplex PCR reads in MiXCR, keeping a single row per CDR3 protein. Seen here are more than 300,000 distinct CDR3 sequences, around 16% observed once, and the top ten hold around 20%. This sample also appeared in a second study, on T cells in Graves' hyperthyroidism and ophthalmopathy.

The source was peripheral blood mononuclear cells (PBMCs), collected at new diagnosis, from a patient treated with antithyroid drugs. These receptors came from a woman younger than 30 with Graves disease. Each CDR3 is given with its conserved first and last residue. The order of the fields is D gene, V gene, clone size, J gene, CDR3 DNA, CDR3 protein. The D gene is left open where the match is weak. Clone size is stated in some rows and not others, as once, few, many or a class when expanded.

>-|TRBV29-1|few|TRBJ1-2
TGCAGCGTTGTAGCCGAAGGCTACACCTTC
CSVVAEGYTF
>-|TRBV6-1|few|TRBJ1-1
TGTGCCAGCAGACCGACACAGAACACTGAAGCTTTCTTT
CASRPTQNTEAFF
>-|TRBV3-1|many|TRBJ1-6
TGTGCCAGCAGCCACGGAGGGAGCCGGAATTCACCCCTCCACTTT
CASSHGGSRNSPLHF
>TRBD2|TRBV9|many|TRBJ2-7
TGTGCCAGCAGCGTGGGACTAGCGGGAAGACTGTACGAGCAGTACTTC
CASSVGLAGRLYEQYF
>TRBD2|TRBV6-1|-|TRBJ2-3
TGTGCCAGCACCACCCGGCGCGGGGGGGCAAAAGATACGCAGTATTTT
CASTTRRGGAKDTQYF
>-|TRBV20-1|many|TRBJ2-3
TGCAGTGCTAGAGACGTCGTAAAAGCAGATACGCAGTATTTT
CSARDVVKADTQYF
>-|TRBV7-9|-|TRBJ1-6
TGTGCCAGCAGCTTAGCGCGGGGCAGAAGTAATTCACCCCTCCACTTT
CASSLARGRSNSPLHF
>-|TRBV9|-|TRBJ2-2
TGTGCCAGCAGCCCCTTCTGGAAAGTTACCGGGGAGCTGTTTTTT
CASSPFWKVTGELFF
>-|TRBV20-1|-|TRBJ1-5
TGCAGTGCTAAAGCAGGCGATCAGCCCCAGCATTTT
CSAKAGDQPQHF
>-|TRBV6-5|-|TRBJ2-4
TGTGCCAGCAGTTCGTCAAGAGGAGCCAAAAACATTCAGTACTTC
CASSSSRGAKNIQYF
>-|TRBV6-2/TRBV6-3|many|TRBJ1-1
TGTGCCAGCAGAAACTCGGACCTAATGTGGGACACTGAAGCTTTCTTT
CASRNSDLMWDTEAFF
>-|TRBV20-1|many|TRBJ2-3
TGCAGTGCTAGTGAGGCTGAGCGAGGGGCAGATACGCAGTATTTT
CSASEAERGADTQYF
>TRBD1|TRBV2|-|TRBJ1-6
TGTGCCAGCAGTACGGACAGGGAGGGTAATTCACCCCTCCACTTT
CASSTDREGNSPLHF
>-|TRBV28|many|TRBJ2-7
TGTGCCAGCAGTTTAGTCGAGACTTCCTACGAGCAGTACTTC
CASSLVETSYEQYF
>-|TRBV5-6|many|TRBJ2-5
TGTGCCAGCAGTGACGGGATAGTCGGAGAGACCCAGTACTTC
CASSDGIVGETQYF
>TRBD2|TRBV6-1|many|TRBJ2-3
TGTGCCAGCAGTCAGCGGGAGTACCCTAGCACAGATACGCAGTATTTT
CASSQREYPSTDTQYF
>-|TRBV7-9|few|TRBJ2-4
TGTGCCAGCAGCTTAGTAGGGGACAATCGCCCCAAAAACATTCAGTACTTC
CASSLVGDNRPKNIQYF
>-|TRBV3-1|many|TRBJ1-1
TGTGCCAGCAGCCAAGAAAGCCGGGGAAACACTGAAGCTTTCTTT
CASSQESRGNTEAFF
>TRBD1|TRBV10-3|-|TRBJ1-3
TGTGCCATCAGTGAGTGGGACAGGGGGTTTCTCTCTGGAAACACCATATATTTT
CAISEWDRGFLSGNTIYF
>TRBD1|TRBV29-1|many|TRBJ1-1
TGCAGCGTCTCACCCACAGGGGACCAAGCTTTCTTT
CSVSPTGDQAFF
>-|TRBV12-3/TRBV12-4|many|TRBJ2-1
TGTGCCAGCAGGACCTCCGCGTACACTGAGCAGTTCTTC
CASRTSAYTEQFF
>TRBD2|TRBV28|many|TRBJ2-5
TGTGCCAGCAGTTTCATTGTTGACGACCCGGGACTAGCGGGAGGCCGAATGCAAGAGACCCAGTACTTC
CASSFIVDDPGLAGGRMQETQYF
>-|TRBV11-3|-|TRBJ1-1
TGTGCCAGCAGCCTGACAGGACCCACTGAAGCTTTCTTT
CASSLTGPTEAFF
>-|TRBV7-9|many|TRBJ2-4
TGTGCCAGCAGCACACAGGGAAACATTCAGTACTTC
CASSTQGNIQYF
>-|TRBV25-1|few|TRBJ1-1
TGTGCCAGCAGTGATTCCGGACGGGTCCCCACTGAAGCTTTCTTT
CASSDSGRVPTEAFF
>-|TRBV6-1|-|TRBJ1-1
TGTGCCAGCCACAAGGAGGGTACTGAAGCTTTCTTT
CASHKEGTEAFF
>-|TRBV5-1|many|TRBJ1-6
TGCGCCAGCAGGGGGGAATCGGGTTCACCCCTCCACTTT
CASRGESGSPLHF
>TRBD1|TRBV7-2|many|TRBJ2-7
TGTGCCAGCAGTTTCGCGACAGGGGGGTACGAGCAGTACTTC
CASSFATGGYEQYF
>-|TRBV29-1|-|TRBJ1-1
TGCAGCGGGAAGACAGGGAACACTGAAGCTTTCTTT
CSGKTGNTEAFF
>TRBD2|TRBV3-1|-|TRBJ2-1
TGTGCCAGCAGCCAAGATCTTGTTGGACTAGCGGGTACAGGGGAGCAGTTCTTC
CASSQDLVGLAGTGEQFF